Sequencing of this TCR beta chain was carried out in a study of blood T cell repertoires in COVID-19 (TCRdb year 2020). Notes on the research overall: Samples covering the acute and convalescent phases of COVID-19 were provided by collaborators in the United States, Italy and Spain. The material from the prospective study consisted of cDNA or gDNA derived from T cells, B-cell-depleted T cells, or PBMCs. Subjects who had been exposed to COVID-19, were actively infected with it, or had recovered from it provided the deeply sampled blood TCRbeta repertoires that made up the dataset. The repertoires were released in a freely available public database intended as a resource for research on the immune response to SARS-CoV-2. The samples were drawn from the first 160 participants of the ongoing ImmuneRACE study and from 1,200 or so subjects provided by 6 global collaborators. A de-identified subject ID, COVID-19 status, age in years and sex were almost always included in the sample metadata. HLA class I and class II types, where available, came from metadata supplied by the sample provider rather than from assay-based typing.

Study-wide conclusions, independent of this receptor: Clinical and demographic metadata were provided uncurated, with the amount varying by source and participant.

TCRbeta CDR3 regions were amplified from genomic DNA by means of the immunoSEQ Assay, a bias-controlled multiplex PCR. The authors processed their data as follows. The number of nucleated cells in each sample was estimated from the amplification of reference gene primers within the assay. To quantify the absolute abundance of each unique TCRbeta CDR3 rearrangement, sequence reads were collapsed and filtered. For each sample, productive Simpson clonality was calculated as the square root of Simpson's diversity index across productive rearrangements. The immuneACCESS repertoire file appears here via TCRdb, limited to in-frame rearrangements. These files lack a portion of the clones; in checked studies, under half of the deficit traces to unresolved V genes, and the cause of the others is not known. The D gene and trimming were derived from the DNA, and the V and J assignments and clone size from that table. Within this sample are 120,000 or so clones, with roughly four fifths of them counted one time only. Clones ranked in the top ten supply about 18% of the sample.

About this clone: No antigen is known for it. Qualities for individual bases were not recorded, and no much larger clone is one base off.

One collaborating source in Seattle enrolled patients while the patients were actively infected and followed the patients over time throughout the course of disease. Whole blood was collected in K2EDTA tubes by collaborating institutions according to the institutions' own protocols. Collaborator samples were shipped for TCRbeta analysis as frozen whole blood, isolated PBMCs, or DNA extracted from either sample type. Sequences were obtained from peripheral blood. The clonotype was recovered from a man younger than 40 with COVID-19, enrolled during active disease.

The nucleotide sequence reads TGTGCCAGCAGCTTATATCAGGGGACTGAAGCTTTCTTT. Translated, this is CASSLYQGTEAFF. The chain uses TRBV7-3 and TRBJ1-1, with TRBD1 perhaps the D gene, on 6 matching bases. As encoded in the germline V gene, CDR1 is SGHTA while CDR2 is FQGTGA. The germline ends are 9 bases apart after V is trimmed by 2 bases and J by 5 bases. The CDR3 runs 13 amino acids, cysteine and phenylalanine included. Only CDR3 DNA is held: 39 bases, read in frame from base 1.